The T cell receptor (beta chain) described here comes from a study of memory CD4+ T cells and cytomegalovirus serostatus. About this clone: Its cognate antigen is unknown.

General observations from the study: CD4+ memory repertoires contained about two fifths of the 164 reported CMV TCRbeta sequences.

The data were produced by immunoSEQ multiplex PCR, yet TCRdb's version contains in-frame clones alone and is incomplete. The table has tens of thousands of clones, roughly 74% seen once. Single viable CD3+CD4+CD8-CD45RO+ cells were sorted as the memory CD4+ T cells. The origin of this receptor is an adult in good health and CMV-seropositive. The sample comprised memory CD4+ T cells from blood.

The CDR3 region is CASSIDSNEQFF. The CDR3 DNA sequence: TGTGCCAGCAGCATTGACAGCAATGAGCAGTTCTTC. The chain joins TRBV5-8 to TRBJ2-1; possible D gene TRBD1, 5 bases. The CDR3 covers 12 residues. Trimming left V 4 bases short and J 6 bases short, with 8 bases between. Germline V gene data show CDR1 as SGHTS and CDR2 as YDEGEE. The full variable domain, its missing parts supplied by reference TRBV5-8 and TRBJ2-1, is EAGVTQSPTHLIKTRGQQATLRCSPISGHTSVYWYQQALGLGLQFLLWYDEGEERNRGNFPPRFSGRQFPNYSSELNVNALELEDSALYLCASSIDSNEQFFGPGTRLTVL.